This T cell receptor (beta chain) was identified during a study of blood T cells in healthy people across ages. Through a sample-barcoded 5' primer and a J-beta primer mix, a second PCR was run for roughly 7 to 12 cycles. Every single cDNA molecule received a tag from a template-switch adaptor with 12 random nucleotides. TCRdb re-analysed the 5' RACE reads in MiXCR, keeping a single row per CDR3 protein. The sample comprises roughly 1,000,000 distinct CDR3 sequences, 20% to 25% of which are singletons, and less than 0.85% rests with the top ten. Germline loops: CDR1 SGHTA, CDR2 FQGNSA. Deletions cut 5 bases from V and 3 bases from J, with 5 bases between. There are 12 residues in the CDR3. These records were also assigned to another study, of T cells of mothers and their children. That source notes: The study recruited a few healthy Caucasian mothers and their six children as donors. Sample barcodes and 2-4 random nucleotides came from the second PCR's M1S primer.

Sequences were obtained from blood. The V call is TRBV7-2, the J call TRBJ1-5; D gene ambiguous. The TCR was taken from a girl aged 2-10 years in good health. The CDR3 region has the DNA TGTGCCAGCAGCCTCCACAATCAGCCCCAGCATTTT. This codes for CASSLHNQPQHF.